This T cell receptor (beta chain) was identified in a study of T cells after yellow fever vaccination (dated by TCRdb to the late 2010s). Regarding the research as a whole: The SMART-Seq v4 Ultra Low Input RNA kit was used to prepare libraries from fractions with low cell numbers. To follow T-cell clones before and after primary and booster YFV17D yellow fever vaccination, bulk TCR alpha and beta repertoires were sequenced over time. Two healthy male donors, one aged 18 to 30 and one aged 30 to 40 years, made up the cohort. Blood was collected at multiple timepoints before and after primary and secondary immunization, and bulk PBMC replicates and cell subsets were isolated. Overall study results and their limits: Compared with the primary T-cell response, the secondary T-cell response was faster but weaker, reaching its peak on day 5 rather than on day 15. Because only a couple of donors were included in the study, the extent to which the findings can be generalized is limited. Most clones expanded after primary vaccination were re-detected after the booster (about 95% of CD4 and approximately 89% of CD8), suggesting broad memory maintenance. A small share of clonotypes was detected in both CD4 and CD8 compartments, with the overlap likely arising from convergent recombination. Because abundant contaminating clonotypes from the bulk population could be contained in FACS-sorted repertoires, computational filtering was required.

TCR cDNA was synthesized by 5'RACE template switching, which introduced a universal primer site and unique molecular identifiers. Priming of cDNA synthesis was performed from both the TCR alpha and TCR beta constant segments. Two PCR steps were used to amplify libraries, with sample barcodes and sequencing adapters being added in the second step. Sequencing of libraries was done on Illumina HiSeq 2500 (2x100 bp) or NovaSeq (2x150 bp). Processing in the source paper ran as follows. Reads were demultiplexed and collapsed into UMI consensus sequences with MIGEC, and V(D)J alignment was performed with MiXCR. Clonotypes responding to the vaccine were identified with edgeR on replicate PBMC samples, with the criteria of FDR below 0.01 and a log2 fold change above 5 up to day 15. CD4 or CD8 identity was assigned to each bulk clonotype according to whether the clonotype was present at higher abundance in the sequenced CD4 repertoire or the sequenced CD8 repertoire. TCRdb ran its own pipeline on the public reads, namely fastp trimming at Q25 and MiXCR clone calling, and kept in-frame beta chains. Each entry merges the rows of one CDR3 protein and shows their most common DNA and genes. The V and J calls here are based on TCRdb, not the publication. A total of 500,000 to 550,000 distinct CDR3 sequences appear in this sample, about a fifth of them only once. The ten top clones hold roughly 16% of the sample.

The treatment or condition label of this sample denotes: live attenuated yellow fever vaccine strain. Two biological replicates of bulk PBMCs were collected at each blood-draw timepoint. A standard Ficoll-Paque protocol was used to isolate PBMCs from peripheral blood. TriZol was used to extract RNA from bulk PBMCs, CD4 and CD8 fractions, and dextramer-positive and dextramer-negative fractions. Of note for this clonotype: This receptor's antigen is unknown. Base qualities are missing; no much larger clone stands one base away.

Based on the germline V gene, the CDR1 and CDR2 sequences are MNHNS and SASEGT. The CDR3 sequence holds 12 residues, the cysteine and phenylalanine included. CDR3 DNA only is kept here, 36 bases in frame from base 1. Cut back by 10 bases and 7 bases, the V and J ends lie 14 bases apart. Source: PBMCs, taken roughly 20 days after the first yellow fever vaccination. The chain couples TRBV6-1 to TRBJ2-1; TRBD1 is a possible D gene, resting on 5 matching bases. The receptor was isolated from a man aged 18-30 years who received the YFV17D yellow fever vaccine. The DNA is TGTGCCACCAGGGCGCTGGGGAATGAGCAGTTCTTC. Its protein is CATRALGNEQFF.